The 23 T cell receptor beta chains below come from one sample, sequenced in a study of T cell responses to AZD1222 COVID-19 vaccine (dated by TCRdb to the early 2020s). The method behind the library was the immunoSEQ multiplex PCR assay. Sourced from immuneACCESS, this table was stored by TCRdb with only in-frame sequences that have V and J called. A share of the clones is absent; for the studies checked, an unresolved V gene accounts for under half, and the remainder has no known explanation. The sample table contains over 150,000 clones; only one count was recorded for approximately 90% of them. 4.4% of the sample belongs to the ten largest clones. Per the publication, the time point label means: baseline before first vaccination. According to the study, the label for this sample's treatment or condition signals: meningococcal conjugate vaccine given as trial control. This material consisted of peripheral blood, taken on day 0 of MenACWY control vaccination. The receptors were sampled from an adult in good health.

The chain couples TRBV19 to TRBJ1-5; a weak D match, TRBD1 (5 bases). The CDR3 is made up of 15 amino acids. The V and J ends lost 3 bases and 7 bases respectively, with 16 bases between them. Looked up from germline, CDR1 is LNHDA and CDR2 is SQIVND (reference sequence). The CDR3 loop reads CASSIDAGKGQPQHF. The CDR3 DNA sequence: TGTGCCAGTAGTATCGATGCAGGGAAAGGGCAGCCCCAGCATTTT.

This chain connects TRBV30 to TRBJ1-5; 10 bases match TRBD1. This CDR3 contains 16 residues. With 1 base clipped from V and 4 bases from J, the junction kept 7 bases outside the gene matches. Per germline, CDR1 GTSNPN and CDR2 SVGIG (reference sequence). This chain's CDR3 is CAWSEIWTGGNQPQHF. As DNA, the CDR3 is TGTGCCTGGAGTGAGATTTGGACAGGGGGGAATCAGCCCCAGCATTTT.

This clone was detected a few times. CDR3 coding DNA: TGTGCCATCACTGACAGGGAAGGACAGCCCCAGCATTTT. It specifies CAITDREGQPQHF. The chain employs TRBV10-3 and TRBJ1-5, with 7 bases that match TRBD1. CDR3 length: 13 amino acids. V trimming: 7 bases; J trimming: 7 bases; junction bases outside the gene matches: 7. Looked up from germline, CDR1 is ENHRY and CDR2 is SYGVKD.

The chain employs TRBV6-2 or TRBV6-3 and TRBJ2-3; a possible D gene is TRBD1 (6 bases). The V gene's germline CDR1 is MNHEY and CDR2 SVGEGT. The CDR3 is 11 residues long. The V end was cut by 6 bases, the J end by 8 bases, with 9 bases between. The CDR3 protein is CASSRDTTQYF. The CDR3 region has the DNA TGTGCCAGCAGCCGGGACACTACGCAGTATTTT.

The gene calls are TRBV28 and TRBJ1-2; D gene unclear. The germline gives CDR1 MDHEN, CDR2 SYDVKM. Trimming stripped 4 bases from V and 5 bases from J, with 11 bases between. The CDR3 consists of 13 residues. The CDR3 coding sequence is TGTGCCAGCAGTTGGTTCCTAGGGTATGGCTACACCTTC. Translation: CASSWFLGYGYTF.

This clone was observed a single time. CDR3 loop: CASSEFSGSGSNEQFF. Here the CDR3 DNA reads TGTGCCAGCAGTGAATTCAGCGGGAGCGGAAGTAATGAGCAGTTCTTC. The chain uses TRBV25-1 and TRBJ2-1; the match to TRBD2 covers 8 bases. Germline CDR1 and CDR2: MGHDK and SYGVNS. With 1 base clipped from V and 7 bases from J, the junction kept 9 bases outside the gene matches. The CDR3 sequence is 16 residues long.

The rearrangement uses TRBV25-1 and TRBJ1-4, with TRBD1 matching 8 bases. Germline trimming cut 3 bases from V and 8 bases from J; bases unmatched to any gene: 8. Germline V gene lookup returns CDR1 MGHDK and CDR2 SYGVNS. CDR3 length: 15 amino acids. The CDR3 sequence: CASSEGTGGKEKLFF. Written as DNA, the CDR3 is TGTGCCAGCAGTGAGGGGACAGGAGGAAAAGAAAAACTGTTTTTT. The whole variable domain, filled in from reference TRBV25-1 and TRBJ1-4, reads EADIYQTPRYLVIGTGKKITLECSQTMGHDKMYWYQQDPGMELHLIHYSYGVNSTEKGDLSSESTVSRIRTEHFPLTLESARPSHTSQYLCASSEGTGGKEKLFFGSGTQLSVL.

This chain joins TRBV18 and TRBJ2-1, with D perhaps matching TRBD1 or TRBD2 (6 bases each). Germline V CDR1 and CDR2: KGHSH, LQKENI. CDR3 length: 18 amino acids. V shed 0 bases and J shed 0 bases, with 15 bases lying between them. This CDR3 reads CASSPPRGAYNSYNEQFF. Written as DNA, the CDR3 is TGTGCCAGCTCACCACCGAGGGGGGCGTATAACTCCTACAATGAGCAGTTCTTC.

The chain couples TRBV3-1 (or the pseudogene TRBV3-2) to TRBJ1-6; 7 nucleotides line up with TRBD1. The V gene end was trimmed by 4 bases and the J gene end by 8 bases; junction bases not matched to a gene: 8. CDR3 size: 15 residues. In germline, CDR1 is LGHDT, CDR2 YNNKEL (reference sequence). The CDR3 nucleotides read TGTGCCAGCAGCCGCCGGACAGGAATGGATTCACCCCTCCACTTT. Its protein is CASSRRTGMDSPLHF.

This chain connects TRBV15 to TRBJ2-5; 7 bases are shared with TRBD1. CDR3 length equals 16 residues. The V gene end was trimmed by 3 bases and the J gene end by 1 base; junction bases not matched to a gene: 8. Germline CDR1 is LNHNV and CDR2 is YYDKDF (reference sequence). CDR3: CATSRDTNRGQETQYF. The CDR3 coding sequence is TGTGCCACCAGCAGGGATACCAACAGGGGCCAAGAGACCCAGTACTTC.

This clone was picked up a small number of times. The chain uses TRBV2 and TRBJ1-1; TRBD1 matches 7 bases. With 6 bases clipped from V and 6 bases from J, the junction kept 13 bases outside the gene matches. The CDR3 contains 15 residues. CDR1 is SNHLY and CDR2 is FYNNEI in the germline V gene. The CDR3 protein is CASRGPGGGASEAFF. In DNA form, the CDR3 reads TGTGCCAGCAGGGGCCCTGGAGGGGGCGCTTCTGAAGCTTTCTTT. Full variable domain (outside the CDR3, taken from reference TRBV2 and TRBJ1-1): EPEVTQTPSHQVTQMGQEVILRCVPISNHLYFYWYRQILGQKVEFLVSFYNNEISEKSEIFDDQFSVERPDGSNFTLKIRSTKLEDSAMYFCASRGPGGGASEAFFGQGTRLTVV.

This rearrangement joins TRBV3-1 (or the pseudogene TRBV3-2) to TRBJ2-3; the match to TRBD2 covers 13 bases. The CDR3 runs to 17 residues. CDR1 and CDR2 (germline): LGHDT, YNNKEL (reference sequence). J gave up 5 bases and V 4 bases, and 9 bases lay outside the gene matches. The DNA of the CDR3 is TGTGCCAGCAGCCCAGGAAGGACTAGCGGGAGTATAGATACGCAGTATTTT. Translation gives CASSPGRTSGSIDTQYF.

The J gene is TRBJ2-1, the V gene TRBV27; tentatively, D is TRBD2 (5 bases). V lost 4 bases, J lost 6 bases, and 10 bases lay in between. The CDR3 has 13 amino acids. Germline CDR1 MNHEY, CDR2 SMNVEV (reference sequence). CDR3 sequence: CASSSRTFNEQFF. The CDR3 DNA is TGTGCCAGCAGTTCCCGGACTTTCAATGAGCAGTTCTTC.

J is TRBJ2-3 and V is TRBV10-3; 8 bases agree with TRBD2. J lost 4 bases, V lost 7 bases, and 7 bases had no gene match. The CDR3 totals 14 residues. Germline V gene sequence: CDR1 ENHRY, CDR2 SYGVKD. The CDR3, as DNA: TGTGCCATCAAGCAGCGGGAGACGGCAGATACGCAGTATTTT. This gives the protein CAIKQRETADTQYF.

The chain is built from TRBV7-2 and TRBJ2-1; D unclear. The CDR3 contains 14 residues. Germline V CDR1 and CDR2: SGHTA, FQGNSA. Trimming cost V 4 bases and J 5 bases, with 12 bases left between them. The CDR3 coding sequence is TGTGCCAGCAGCTCCCCTTTGGGGAACAATGAGCAGTTCTTC. Amino acids: CASSSPLGNNEQFF. Filled out from reference TRBV7-2 and TRBJ2-1, the complete variable domain reads GAGVSQSPSNKVTEKGKDVELRCDPISGHTALYWYRQSLGQGLEFLIYFQGNSAPDKSGLPSDRFSAERTGGSVSTLTIQRTQQEDSAVYLCASSSPLGNNEQFFGPGTRLTVL.

The V call is TRBV11-3, the J call TRBJ2-3, with 9 bases lining up with TRBD2. The CDR3 is 14 amino acids. Germline trimming cut 5 bases from V and 6 bases from J; bases unmatched to any gene: 6. Per germline, CDR1 SGHNT and CDR2 YENEEA. DNA for the CDR3: TGTGCCAGCAGCACCCTAGCGGGAACGGATACGCAGTATTTT. It translates to CASSTLAGTDTQYF. The full variable domain, with the rest looked up from reference TRBV11-3 and TRBJ2-3, is EAGVVQSPRYKIIEKKQPVAFWCNPISGHNTLYWYLQNLGQGPELLIRYENEEAVDDSQLPKDRFSAERLKGVDSTLKIQPAELGDSAVYLCASSTLAGTDTQYFGPGTRLTVL.

Here the CDR3 DNA reads TGTGCCAGCTCACCAGGCGGTGGCAATCAGCCCCAGCATTTT. This encodes CASSPGGGNQPQHF. The rearrangement uses TRBV18 and TRBJ1-5, with D hard to call. This CDR3 is 14 amino acids long. The V gene's germline CDR1 is KGHSH and CDR2 LQKENI. V shed 2 bases and J shed 2 bases, with 7 bases lying between them.

The V gene is TRBV19, the J gene TRBJ1-3; D gene uncertain. Germline CDR1 reads LNHDA; CDR2 reads SQIVND (reference sequence). The V end was cut by 4 bases, the J end by 4 bases, with 11 bases between. The CDR3 has 14 residues. The CDR3 bases are TGTGCCAGTAGTACCCCGGGAGCGGGAAACACCATATATTTT. It specifies CASSTPGAGNTIYF.

Notes on this clone: Because the CDR3's place on the DNA is in doubt, the DNA is left out and the CDR3 is given as listed by TCRdb. The chain carries TRBV27 and TRBJ1-1. CDR1 is MNHEY, CDR2 SMNVEV, per germline (reference sequence). The CDR3 extends over 13 residues, inclusive of both ends. CDR3: CASSFLENTEAFF.

In DNA form, the CDR3 reads TGCGCCAGCAGCCCCGTTCGGGGCCCCAATGAAAAACTGTTTTTT. Residues: CASSPVRGPNEKLFF. The V call is TRBV4-3, the J call TRBJ1-4; perhaps TRBD1 as D (5 bases). Germline loops: CDR1 LGHNA, CDR2 YSLEER. V gave up 4 bases and J gave up 5 bases, with 14 bases separating them. This CDR3 region has 15 residues.

J is TRBJ2-1 and V is TRBV3-1 (or the pseudogene TRBV3-2); 16 bases are a match to TRBD2. Looked up from germline, CDR1 is LGHDT and CDR2 is YNNKEL (reference sequence). J gave up 9 bases and V 2 bases, and 7 bases lay outside the gene matches. The CDR3 runs 17 residues. DNA of the CDR3: TGTGCCAGCAGCCAAACCCCGGGACTAGCGGGAGGGCGTGAGCAGTTCTTC. Translated: CASSQTPGLAGGREQFF.

In DNA form, the CDR3 reads TGTGCCAGCAGCTTAACTGGTAGCGGGAGAAGGGACACCGGGGAGCTGTTTTTT. This sequence encodes CASSLTGSGRRDTGELFF. The chain uses TRBV7-3 and TRBJ2-2, with 9 nucleotides matching TRBD2. Germline lookup yields CDR1 SGHTA and CDR2 FQGTGA. This CDR3 contains 18 residues. V lost 0 bases, J lost 3 bases, and 8 bases stayed unmatched.

This chain uses TRBV28 with TRBJ1-3; no reliable D call. There are 14 residues in the CDR3. In germline, CDR1 is MDHEN, CDR2 SYDVKM. V lost 4 bases to trimming and J lost 4 bases, with 11 bases between them. The CDR3 DNA sequence: TGTGCCAGCAGTTGGGTATCGGGGGGAAACACCATATATTTT. Amino acid sequence: CASSWVSGGNTIYF.